This passage covers 25 T cell receptor beta chains from one sample sequenced in a study of T cells in localized non-small cell lung cancer. The data were produced by immunoSEQ multiplex PCR, yet TCRdb's version contains in-frame clones alone and is incomplete. The sample includes 25,000 or so clones, roughly 86% seen only once; the top ten take roughly 7.3%. The sequenced sample was peripheral blood, obtained before any cancer treatment. The origin of the receptors is a male donor older than 55 with stage I lung adenocarcinoma.

This chain links TRBV28 with TRBJ1-2; possibly TRBD1 for D (5 bases). The germline gives CDR1 MDHEN, CDR2 SYDVKM. The germline V and J ends were trimmed by 2 bases and 2 bases, with 9 bases remaining between them. The CDR3 spans 14 residues. CDR3 nucleotides: TGTGCCAGCAGTTTAGTCAAGGGGAACTATGGCTACACCTTC. It translates to CASSLVKGNYGYTF.

CDR3 DNA: TGTGCCAGCTCACCGAGTCGGGGGGCAGTTCAGCCCCAGCATTTT. It codes for CASSPSRGAVQPQHF. The chain links TRBV18 to TRBJ1-5, with a tentative D call TRBD1 (6 bases). V was shortened by 3 bases and J by 6 bases, with 15 bases between the two germline ends. Germline V lookup: CDR1 KGHSH, CDR2 LQKENI. The CDR3 runs 15 residues.

This chain uses TRBV4-2 with TRBJ2-2; D is uncertain. CDR3 length equals 14 residues. V was shortened by 0 bases and J by 3 bases, with 5 bases between the two germline ends. Germline CDR1 is LGHNA and CDR2 is YNFKEQ. The CDR3 reads CASSQDTDTGELFF. In DNA, the CDR3 is TGTGCCAGCAGCCAAGATACAGACACCGGGGAGCTGTTTTTT.

This chain uses TRBV18 with TRBJ1-1; no clear D. Trimming took off 1 base at V and 4 bases at J, with 10 bases between the two ends. Germline V gives CDR1 KGHSH, CDR2 LQKENI. This CDR3 is built from 14 residues. The CDR3 loop is CASSPLREATEAFF. The CDR3 DNA reads as TGTGCCAGCTCACCACTGAGGGAGGCCACTGAAGCTTTCTTT.

V and J are TRBV6-5 and TRBJ1-1; the D is unclear. The CDR3 length is 13 residues. CDR1 and CDR2 (germline): MNHEY, SVGAGI. V was cut by 4 bases and J by 9 bases, with 15 bases left in between. The CDR3 is CASSSTGKHKAFF. In DNA, the CDR3 is TGTGCCAGCAGTTCGACCGGGAAGCATAAAGCTTTCTTT.

The V call is TRBV29-1, the J call TRBJ2-5; TRBD1 might be the D (5 bases). This CDR3 contains 12 residues. Trimming shortened V by 3 bases and J by 3 bases, and 8 bases separated the two germline ends. The germline V gene encodes CDR1 SQVTM and CDR2 ANQGSEA. This CDR3 reads CSVDTTEETQYF. Here the CDR3 DNA reads TGCAGCGTTGATACGACAGAAGAGACCCAGTACTTC.

The CDR3 nucleotides read TGTGCCATCAAAAAAGGCCTGAACACTGAAGCTTTCTTT. Amino acid sequence: CAIKKGLNTEAFF. The gene calls are TRBV28 and TRBJ1-1; D remains unclear. CDR1 is MDHEN and CDR2 is SYDVKM in the germline V gene. Between the trimmed V and J ends, which lost 10 bases and 0 bases, there was a span of 12 bases. The CDR3 extends over 13 amino acids.

The rearrangement joins TRBV18 to TRBJ1-1; D is undetermined. Germline assignment: CDR1 KGHSH and CDR2 LQKENI. Trimming took 3 bases from V and 1 from J, leaving 9 bases between them. There are 14 residues in the CDR3. The CDR3 coding sequence is TGTGCCAGCTCACCCTCATGGGGGAACACTGAAGCTTTCTTT. Amino acids: CASSPSWGNTEAFF.

The chain employs TRBV7-2 and TRBJ2-7, with D perhaps matching TRBD2 (6 bases). V was shortened by 1 base and J by 0 bases, with 10 bases between the two germline ends. This CDR3 has 15 residues. Germline V gene lookup returns CDR1 SGHTA and CDR2 FQGNSA. The CDR3 sequence is CASSLGGGASYEQYF. The CDR3 DNA reads TGTGCCAGCAGCTTAGGGGGCGGGGCCTCCTACGAGCAGTACTTC.

V is TRBV28 and J is TRBJ2-7; 8 bases are a match to TRBD1. Germline V CDR1 and CDR2: MDHEN, SYDVKM. The CDR3 totals 13 residues. Losses at the gene ends were 8 bases for V and 5 bases for J; bases not matched to a gene: 8. Here the CDR3 reads CASGGQGGHEQYF. CDR3 nucleotides: TGTGCCAGCGGAGGACAGGGAGGCCACGAGCAGTACTTC.

The chain joins TRBV18 to TRBJ1-1; TRBD1 agrees at 8 bases. Germline lookup yields CDR1 KGHSH and CDR2 LQKENI. The CDR3 is 15 residues long. Trimming cost V 4 bases and J 0 bases; bases outside gene matches: 4. The CDR3 sequence: CASSLRDRMNTEAFF. Written as DNA, the CDR3 is TGTGCCAGCTCACTCCGGGACAGGATGAACACTGAAGCTTTCTTT.

The rearrangement links TRBV27 to TRBJ1-6, with D maybe TRBD1 (6 bases). Germline assignment: CDR1 MNHEY and CDR2 SMNVEV (reference sequence). The CDR3 covers 15 residues. Trimming took off 5 bases at V and 9 bases at J, with 17 bases between the two ends. CDR3 in amino acids: CASSITGRSGSPLHF. In nucleotides, the CDR3 is TGTGCCAGCAGTATCACAGGGAGGTCGGGTTCACCCCTCCACTTT.

The CDR3 sequence is CSVLGTEETQYF. CDR3 nucleotide sequence: TGCAGCGTTCTAGGGACAGAAGAGACCCAGTACTTC. This chain joins TRBV29-1 and TRBJ2-5; 7 bases line up with TRBD1. The CDR3 covers 12 residues. Germline CDR1 reads SQVTM; CDR2 reads ANQGSEA. V lost 5 bases, J lost 3 bases, and 3 bases stayed unmatched.

This chain uses TRBV19 with TRBJ1-1, with TRBD1 as a possible D gene (6 bases). This CDR3 is built from 14 residues. CDR1 LNHDA and CDR2 SQIVND come from the germline V gene (reference sequence). Trimming shortened V by 6 bases and J by 4 bases, and 15 bases separated the two germline ends. The CDR3 spells CASRGPGHLTEAFF. The CDR3 bases are TGTGCCAGTAGGGGGCCGGGACATCTCACTGAAGCTTTCTTT.

The rearrangement links TRBV7-2 to TRBJ1-3; TRBD1 might be the D (6 bases). The CDR3 extends over 13 amino acids. The V gene's germline CDR1 is SGHTA and CDR2 FQGNSA. V lost 5 bases and J 4 bases, leaving 9 bases between the germline ends. CDR3 in amino acids: CASSPQGGNTIYF. The CDR3 nucleotides read TGTGCCAGCAGCCCTCAGGGGGGAAACACCATATATTTT.

This rearrangement joins TRBV18 to TRBJ2-5; no definite D call. Germline-derived CDR1 and CDR2 are KGHSH and LQKENI. The CDR3 covers 12 residues. The V end lost 3 bases, the J end lost 0 bases, and 2 bases lay between the germline ends. The CDR3 spells CASSPYQETQYF. CDR3 sequence (DNA): TGTGCCAGCTCACCGTACCAAGAGACCCAGTACTTC.

The chain is built from TRBV9 and TRBJ2-7, with 10 positions matching TRBD2. CDR3 size: 14 residues. Germline CDR1 SGDLS, CDR2 YYNGEE. V was clipped by 4 bases and J by 3 bases; unmatched bases: 4. CDR3 sequence (DNA): TGTGCCAGCAGCTTTTCTAGCGGGAGCTACGAGCAGTACTTC. It encodes CASSFSSGSYEQYF.

The DNA of the CDR3 is TGTGCCAGCAGCTTAAGGACAGGGGATAGGAATGAGCAGTTCTTC. This codes for CASSLRTGDRNEQFF. The chain combines TRBV13 with TRBJ2-1; 9 bases align to TRBD1. With 2 bases clipped from V and 7 bases from J, the junction kept 6 bases outside the gene matches. This CDR3 region has 15 residues. Germline V gene data show CDR1 as PRHDT and CDR2 as FYEKMQ (reference sequence).

The rearrangement joins TRBV28 to TRBJ1-1; 7 bases are shared with TRBD1. This CDR3 has 14 residues. Germline V lookup: CDR1 MDHEN, CDR2 SYDVKM. The V gene end was trimmed by 7 bases and the J gene end by 1 base; junction bases not matched to a gene: 6. CDR3 residues: CASTPGQKNTEAFF. For the CDR3, the DNA is TGTGCCAGCACTCCGGGACAGAAGAACACTGAAGCTTTCTTT.

The J gene is TRBJ1-2, the V gene TRBV27; D unresolved. The V end was cut by 5 bases, the J end by 4 bases, with 8 bases between. This CDR3 comprises 12 residues. CDR1 is MNHEY and CDR2 is SMNVEV in the germline V gene (reference sequence). The CDR3 region has the DNA TGTGCCAGCAGTAAAGAGGGCTATGGCTACACCTTC. Protein product: CASSKEGYGYTF.

This clone was picked up one time. The chain links TRBV28 to TRBJ1-6; no firm D call. Germline CDR1 MDHEN, CDR2 SYDVKM. With 1 base removed from V and 7 bases from J, the gap between germline ends came to 5 bases. CDR3 length: 13 residues. The CDR3 DNA reads TGTGCCAGCAGTTTATTTCAGAATTCACCCCTCCACTTT. Translating gives CASSLFQNSPLHF.

The rearrangement joins TRBV5-1 to TRBJ1-1; 7 bases fit TRBD1. The CDR3 spans 14 residues. Germline V gene data show CDR1 as SGHRS and CDR2 as YFSETQ. The ends lost 1 base at V and 11 bases at J; junction bases unmatched: 11. The CDR3 region has the DNA TGCGCCAGCAGCTTGACCCACCGGGACAGCGGGGCTTTCTTT. Its translation: CASSLTHRDSGAFF.

The V gene is TRBV6-1, the J gene TRBJ2-2, with TRBD1 as a possible D gene (5 bases). This CDR3 contains 15 residues. Germline loops: CDR1 MNHNS, CDR2 SASEGT. V was trimmed by 8 bases and J by 0 bases, leaving 13 bases between them. The CDR3 DNA sequence: TGTGCCAGCCATGGCAGGGCCTCGAACACCGGGGAGCTGTTTTTT. Its translation is CASHGRASNTGELFF.

The chain employs TRBV10-3 and TRBJ2-3; D tentatively reads TRBD1 or TRBD2 (5 bases each). Germline lookup yields CDR1 ENHRY and CDR2 SYGVKD. Trimming pared 8 bases from V and 6 bases from J, leaving 18 bases between. The length of the CDR3 is 14 residues. CDR3 in DNA: TGTGCCATCGCTCCTAGATCTGAGGGGGATACGCAGTATTTT. This gives the protein CAIAPRSEGDTQYF.

The chain employs TRBV15 and TRBJ2-3; TRBD1 agrees at 8 bases. After removal of 2 bases from V and 2 bases from J, the junction contained 3 bases not matched to a gene. Germline CDR1 is LNHNV and CDR2 is YYDKDF (reference sequence). The CDR3 runs to 15 residues. CDR3 amino acids: CATSRQGADTDTQYF. CDR3 nucleotide sequence: TGTGCCACCAGCAGACAGGGGGCAGACACAGATACGCAGTATTTT.